A single sample gave rise to the 5 T cell receptor beta chains below, sequenced in a study of OX40 agonist ivuxolimab in advanced cancers. Only in-frame clones appear in the TCRdb table, and some are missing; sequencing was by immunoSEQ multiplex PCR. This table has some 100,000 clones, 85% to 95% appearing once. The material was CD4+ or CD8+ T cells sorted from blood, obtained in a trial of the OX40 agonist ivuxolimab. The receptors derive from an adult with an advanced solid tumor such as melanoma, head and neck, liver or kidney cancer.

V gene TRBV7-9 combines with J gene TRBJ2-3, with D hard to call. The germline V gene encodes CDR1 SEHNR and CDR2 FQNEAQ (reference sequence). Trimming shortened V by 1 base and J by 6 bases, and 11 bases separated the two germline ends. The CDR3 has 14 residues. This CDR3 is CASSLVVLTDTQYF. The DNA for the CDR3 is TGTGCCAGCAGCTTAGTAGTCTTGACGGATACGCAGTATTTT.

The V and J genes are TRBV9 and TRBJ1-1, with D hard to call. This CDR3 is built from 14 residues. Germline V lookup: CDR1 SGDLS, CDR2 YYNGEE. Trimming cost V 0 bases and J 0 bases, with 6 bases left between them. CDR3 sequence reads: CASSVDSMNTEAFF. The CDR3 DNA sequence: TGTGCCAGCAGCGTAGACAGCATGAACACTGAAGCTTTCTTT.

This sequence joins TRBV7-2 and TRBJ2-1; the D is unclear. This CDR3 is 11 amino acids long. Germline CDR1 reads SGHTA; CDR2 reads FQGNSA. V was clipped by 2 bases and J by 10 bases, with 6 bases between them. The CDR3 spells CASSLTSEQFF. In DNA, the CDR3 is TGTGCCAGCAGCTTAACAAGCGAGCAGTTCTTC.

The chain joins TRBV30 to TRBJ2-1; possibly TRBD1 or TRBD2 for D (5 bases each). The V end was cut by 2 bases, the J end by 6 bases, with 11 bases between. Germline V gene lookup returns CDR1 GTSNPN and CDR2 SVGIG (reference sequence). This CDR3 comprises 13 residues. CDR3 sequence: CAWSLQGPNEQFF. For the CDR3, the DNA is TGTGCCTGGAGTCTCCAGGGACCCAATGAGCAGTTCTTC.

The chain links TRBV7-6 to TRBJ2-5, with D perhaps TRBD2 (6 bases). V lost 2 bases to trimming and J lost 2 bases, with 18 bases between them. The CDR3 has 17 residues. The germline gives CDR1 SGHVS, CDR2 FNYEAQ. Written as DNA, the CDR3 is TGTGCCAGCAGCTTACCCCCGACCGGGGCGGGACAAGAGACCCAGTACTTC. Translating it yields CASSLPPTGAGQETQYF.